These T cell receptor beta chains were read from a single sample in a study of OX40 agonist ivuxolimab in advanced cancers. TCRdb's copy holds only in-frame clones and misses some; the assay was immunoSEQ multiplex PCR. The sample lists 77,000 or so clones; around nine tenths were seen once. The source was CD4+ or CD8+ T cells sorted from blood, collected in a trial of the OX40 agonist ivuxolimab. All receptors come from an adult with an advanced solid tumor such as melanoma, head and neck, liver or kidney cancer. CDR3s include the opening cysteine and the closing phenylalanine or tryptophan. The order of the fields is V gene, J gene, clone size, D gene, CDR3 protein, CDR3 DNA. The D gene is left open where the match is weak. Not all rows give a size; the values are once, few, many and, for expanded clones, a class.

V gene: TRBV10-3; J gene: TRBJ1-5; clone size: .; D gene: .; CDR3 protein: CAISESRDSNQPQHF; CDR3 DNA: TGTGCCATCAGTGAGTCGAGGGACAGCAATCAGCCCCAGCATTTT
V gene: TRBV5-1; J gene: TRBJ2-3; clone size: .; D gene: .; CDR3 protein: CASSQGSTGTDTQYF; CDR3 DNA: TGCGCCAGCAGTCAAGGTAGTACTGGCACAGATACGCAGTATTTT
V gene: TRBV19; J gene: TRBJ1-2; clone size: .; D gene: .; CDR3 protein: CASSIVPRGIDYGYTF; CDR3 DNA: TGTGCCAGTAGTATAGTCCCACGGGGAATAGATTATGGCTACACCTTC
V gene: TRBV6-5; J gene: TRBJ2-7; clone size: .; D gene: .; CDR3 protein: CATKRIVGSYEQYF; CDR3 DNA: TGTGCCACCAAAAGGATAGTTGGATCCTACGAGCAGTACTTC
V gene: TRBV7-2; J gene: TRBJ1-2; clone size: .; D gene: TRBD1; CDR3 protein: CASSFGTGDYGYTF; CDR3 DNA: TGTGCCAGCAGCTTTGGGACAGGGGATTATGGCTACACCTTC
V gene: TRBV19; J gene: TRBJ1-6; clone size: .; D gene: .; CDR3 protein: CASSIGGSPLHF; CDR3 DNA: TGTGCCAGTAGTATAGGGGGATCACCCCTCCACTTT
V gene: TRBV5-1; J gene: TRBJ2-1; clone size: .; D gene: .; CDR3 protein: CASSLGAGIGSEQFF; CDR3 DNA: TGCGCCAGCAGCTTAGGGGCGGGGATTGGCAGTGAGCAGTTCTTC
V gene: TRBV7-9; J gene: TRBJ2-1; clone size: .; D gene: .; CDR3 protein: CASSLVAGLMNEQFF; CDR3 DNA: TGTGCCAGCAGCTTAGTGGCAGGGTTGATGAATGAGCAGTTCTTC
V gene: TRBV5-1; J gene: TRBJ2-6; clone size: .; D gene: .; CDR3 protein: CASSLKESGANVLTF; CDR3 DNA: TGCGCCAGCAGCTTGAAGGAGTCTGGGGCCAACGTCCTGACTTTC
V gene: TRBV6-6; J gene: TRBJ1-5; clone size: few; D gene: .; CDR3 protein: CASSSDGINQPQHF; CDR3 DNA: TGTGCCAGCAGTTCGGACGGTATCAATCAGCCCCAGCATTTT
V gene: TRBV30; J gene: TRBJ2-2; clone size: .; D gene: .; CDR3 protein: CAWIHGGWTGELFF; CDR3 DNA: TGTGCCTGGATCCACGGGGGCTGGACCGGGGAGCTGTTTTTT
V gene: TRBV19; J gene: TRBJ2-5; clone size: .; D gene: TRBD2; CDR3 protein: CASRGGASGRTRETQYF; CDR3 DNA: TGTGCCAGTAGGGGCGGGGCGAGCGGGAGAACGCGAGAGACCCAGTACTTC
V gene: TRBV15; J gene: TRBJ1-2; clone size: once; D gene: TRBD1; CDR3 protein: CATSSDRVGTYGYTF; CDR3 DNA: TGTGCCACCAGCAGCGACAGGGTAGGGACCTATGGCTACACCTTC
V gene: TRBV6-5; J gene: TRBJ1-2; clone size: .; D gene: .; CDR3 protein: CASSDSYGYTF; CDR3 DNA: TGTGCCAGCAGTGACAGCTATGGCTACACCTTC
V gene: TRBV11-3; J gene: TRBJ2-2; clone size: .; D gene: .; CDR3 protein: CASSWLPNTGELFF; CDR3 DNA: TGTGCCAGCAGTTGGCTCCCAAACACCGGGGAGCTGTTTTTT
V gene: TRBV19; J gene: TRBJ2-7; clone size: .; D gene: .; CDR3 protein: CASSRTGSYEQYF; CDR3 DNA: TGTGCCAGTAGTCGAACAGGGAGCTACGAGCAGTACTTC
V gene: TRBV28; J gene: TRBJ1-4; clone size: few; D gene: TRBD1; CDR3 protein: CASSSTGSAEKLFF; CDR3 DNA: TGTGCCAGCAGTTCGACAGGGTCTGCGGAAAAACTGTTTTTT
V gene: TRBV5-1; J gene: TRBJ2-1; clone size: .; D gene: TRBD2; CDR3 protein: CASSLVTSGYNEQFF; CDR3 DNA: TGCGCCAGCAGCCTGGTTACTAGCGGCTACAATGAGCAGTTCTTC
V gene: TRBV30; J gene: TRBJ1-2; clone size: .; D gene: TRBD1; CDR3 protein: CAWSVWAGGAGYTF; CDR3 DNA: TGTGCCTGGAGTGTATGGGCAGGGGGCGCTGGCTACACCTTC
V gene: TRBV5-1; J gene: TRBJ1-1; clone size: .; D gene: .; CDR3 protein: CASSLDGLNTEAFF; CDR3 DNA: TGCGCCAGCAGCTTGGATGGCTTGAACACTGAAGCTTTCTTT
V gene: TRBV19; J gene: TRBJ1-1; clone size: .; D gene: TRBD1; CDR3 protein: CASSTRQGFAEAFF; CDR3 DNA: TGTGCCAGTAGTACCCGACAGGGTTTTGCTGAAGCTTTCTTT
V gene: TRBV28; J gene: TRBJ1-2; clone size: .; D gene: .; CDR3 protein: CASSPQRFPGYTF; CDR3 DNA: TGTGCCAGCAGTCCCCAGAGATTTCCAGGCTACACCTTC
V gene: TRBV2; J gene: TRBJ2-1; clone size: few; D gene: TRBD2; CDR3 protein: CASLAGGLDEQFF; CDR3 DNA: TGTGCCAGCCTAGCGGGGGGGCTCGATGAGCAGTTCTTC
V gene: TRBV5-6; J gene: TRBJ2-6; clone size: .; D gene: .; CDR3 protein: CASSLVVGFSGANVLTF; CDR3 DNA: TGTGCCAGCAGCTTGGTCGTTGGGTTCTCTGGGGCCAACGTCCTGACTTTC
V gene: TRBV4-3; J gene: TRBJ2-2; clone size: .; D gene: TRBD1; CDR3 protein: CASSQAGAGGIGELFF; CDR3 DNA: TGCGCCAGCAGCCAAGCCGGAGCAGGGGGCATAGGGGAGCTGTTTTTT
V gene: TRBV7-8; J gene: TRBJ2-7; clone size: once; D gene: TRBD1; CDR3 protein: CASSLGTEYEQYF; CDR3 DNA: TGTGCCAGCAGCTTGGGGACAGAATACGAGCAGTACTTC
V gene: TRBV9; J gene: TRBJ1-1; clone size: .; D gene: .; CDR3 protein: CASSGGGWQNTEAFF; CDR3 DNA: TGTGCCAGCAGCGGTGGGGGTTGGCAGAACACTGAAGCTTTCTTT
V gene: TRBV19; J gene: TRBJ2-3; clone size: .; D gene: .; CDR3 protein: CASSIKGDTDTQYF; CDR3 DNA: TGTGCCAGTAGTATCAAGGGAGACACAGATACGCAGTATTTT
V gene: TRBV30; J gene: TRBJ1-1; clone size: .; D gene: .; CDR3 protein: CAWTITGGRAEAFF; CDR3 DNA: TGTGCCTGGACTATAACGGGGGGGAGGGCTGAAGCTTTCTTT
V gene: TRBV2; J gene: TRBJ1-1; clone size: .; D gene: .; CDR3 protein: CASREETEAFF; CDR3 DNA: TGTGCCAGCAGGGAAGAGACTGAAGCTTTCTTT
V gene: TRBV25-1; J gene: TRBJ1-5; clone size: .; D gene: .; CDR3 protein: CASSPMGEFNQPQHF; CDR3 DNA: TGTGCCAGCAGTCCCATGGGGGAATTCAATCAGCCCCAGCATTTT
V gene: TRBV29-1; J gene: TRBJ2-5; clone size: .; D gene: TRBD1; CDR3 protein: CSVLRGQPQETQYF; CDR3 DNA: TGCAGCGTTTTACGGGGACAGCCGCAAGAGACCCAGTACTTC
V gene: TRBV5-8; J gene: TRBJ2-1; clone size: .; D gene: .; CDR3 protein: CASSLNTAREQFF; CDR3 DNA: TGTGCCAGCAGCTTGAACACGGCCCGAGAGCAGTTCTTC
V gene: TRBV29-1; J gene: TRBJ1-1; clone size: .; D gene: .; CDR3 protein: CSGGQGGSNTEAFF; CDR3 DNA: TGCAGCGGGGGGCAGGGTGGATCCAACACTGAAGCTTTCTTT
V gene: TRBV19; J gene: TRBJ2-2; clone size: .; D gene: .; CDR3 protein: CASSFRVQNTGELFF; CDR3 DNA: TGTGCCAGTAGTTTTCGGGTCCAGAACACCGGGGAGCTGTTTTTT
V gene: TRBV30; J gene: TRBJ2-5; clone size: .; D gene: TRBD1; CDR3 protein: CACGQGETQYF; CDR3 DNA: TGTGCCTGTGGACAGGGAGAGACCCAGTACTTC
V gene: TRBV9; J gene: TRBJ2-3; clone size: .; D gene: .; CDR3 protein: CASSVGGGADTQYF; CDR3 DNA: TGTGCCAGCAGCGTCGGAGGGGGCGCCGATACGCAGTATTTT
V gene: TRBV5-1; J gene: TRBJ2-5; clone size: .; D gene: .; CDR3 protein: CASSIPGKAEETQYF; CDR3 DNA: TGCGCCAGCAGCATCCCCGGGAAGGCCGAAGAGACCCAGTACTTC
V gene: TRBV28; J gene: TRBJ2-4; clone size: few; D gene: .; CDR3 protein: CASSFRVLAKNIQYF; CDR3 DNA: TGTGCCAGCAGTTTCAGGGTACTAGCCAAAAACATTCAGTACTTC
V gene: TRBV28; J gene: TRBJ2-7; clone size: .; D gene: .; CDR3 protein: CASSYGGVKDEQYF; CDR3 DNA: TGTGCCAGCAGTTACGGGGGAGTTAAGGACGAGCAGTACTTC
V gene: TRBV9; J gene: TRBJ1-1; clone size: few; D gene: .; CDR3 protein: CASSTSDGLNTEAFF; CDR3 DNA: TGTGCCAGCAGCACATCGGACGGATTGAACACTGAAGCTTTCTTT
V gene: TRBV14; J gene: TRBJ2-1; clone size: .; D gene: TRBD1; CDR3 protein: CASSQGPGQGINEQFF; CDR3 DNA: TGTGCCAGCAGCCAAGGACCGGGACAGGGGATCAATGAGCAGTTCTTC
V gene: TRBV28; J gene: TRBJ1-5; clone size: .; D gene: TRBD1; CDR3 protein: CASRKDRVPQHF; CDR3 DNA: TGTGCCAGCAGGAAGGACAGGGTGCCCCAGCATTTT
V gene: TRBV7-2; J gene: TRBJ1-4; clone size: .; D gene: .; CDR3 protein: CASSLGRIREKLFF; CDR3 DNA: TGTGCCAGCAGCTTAGGCAGAATTAGAGAAAAACTGTTTTTT
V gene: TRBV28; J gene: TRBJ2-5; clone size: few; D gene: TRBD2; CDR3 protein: CASSLFGSGGHRETQYF; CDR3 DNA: TGTGCCAGCAGTTTATTTGGGTCGGGGGGGCATCGAGAGACCCAGTACTTC
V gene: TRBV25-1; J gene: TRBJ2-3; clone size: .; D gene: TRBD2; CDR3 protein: CASSPGTSYFTDTQYF; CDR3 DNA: TGTGCCAGCAGTCCCGGGACTAGCTATTTCACAGATACGCAGTATTTT
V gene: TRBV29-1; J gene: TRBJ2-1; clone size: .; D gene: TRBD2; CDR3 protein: CSVVGRAYNEQFF; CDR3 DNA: TGCAGCGTGGTAGGGAGGGCCTACAATGAGCAGTTCTTC
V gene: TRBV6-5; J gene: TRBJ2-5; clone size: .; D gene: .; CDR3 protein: CASSRQIQETQYF; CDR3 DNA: TGTGCCAGCAGTCGACAGATCCAAGAGACCCAGTACTTC
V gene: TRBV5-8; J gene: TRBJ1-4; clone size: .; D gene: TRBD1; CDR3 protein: CASSYEDRGEKLFF; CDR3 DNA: TGTGCCAGCAGCTATGAGGACAGGGGAGAAAAACTGTTTTTT
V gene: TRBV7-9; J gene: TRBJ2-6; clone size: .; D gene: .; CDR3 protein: CASSLAGGAGANVLTF; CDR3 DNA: TGTGCCAGCAGCTTAGCGGGCGGCGCCGGGGCCAACGTCCTGACTTTC
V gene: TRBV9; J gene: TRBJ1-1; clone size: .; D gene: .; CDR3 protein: CASSPNVEVTEAFF; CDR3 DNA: TGTGCCAGCAGCCCAAACGTGGAAGTCACTGAAGCTTTCTTT
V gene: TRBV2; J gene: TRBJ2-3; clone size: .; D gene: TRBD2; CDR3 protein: CASERGLAGGLSTDTQYF; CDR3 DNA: TGTGCCAGCGAGAGGGGACTAGCGGGAGGGCTTAGCACAGATACGCAGTATTTT
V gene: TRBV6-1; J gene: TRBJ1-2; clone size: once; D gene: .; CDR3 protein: CATGGLLSNYGYTF; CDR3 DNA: TGTGCCACCGGGGGTCTGCTGAGTAACTATGGCTACACCTTC
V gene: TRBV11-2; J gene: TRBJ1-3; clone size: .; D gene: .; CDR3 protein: CETGFYSGNTIYF; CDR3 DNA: TGTGAGACAGGTTTCTACTCTGGAAACACCATATATTTT
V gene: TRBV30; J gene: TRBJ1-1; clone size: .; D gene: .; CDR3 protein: CAWSVLGGTNTEAFF; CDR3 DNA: TGTGCCTGGAGTGTATTAGGGGGAACTAACACTGAAGCTTTCTTT